These 20 T cell receptor beta chains came from one sample sequenced in a study of blood T cell repertoires in COVID-19. The repertoire was sequenced with immunoSEQ multiplex PCR; TCRdb's copy has only in-frame clones and lacks some. The sample consists of about 380,000 clones, around 85% of them appearing once. Material: peripheral blood. Receptor source: a woman younger than 35 with acute or convalescent COVID-19.

The chain has TRBV7-9 and TRBJ2-1, with D unclear. Germline-derived CDR1 and CDR2 are SEHNR and FQNEAQ (reference sequence). The CDR3 totals 15 residues. Trimming removed 2 bases at V and 1 base at J, with 9 bases between. CDR3 region: CASSLSSPSYNEQFF. CDR3 nucleotides: TGTGCCAGCAGCTTAAGCTCCCCGTCCTACAATGAGCAGTTCTTC.

The rearrangement uses TRBV14 and TRBJ2-3, with 7 nucleotides matching TRBD1. Germline V lookup: CDR1 SGHDN, CDR2 FVKESK. Trimming at V came to 0 bases and at J to 4 bases, leaving 4 bases not matched to a gene. The CDR3 has 15 amino acids. The CDR3 sequence is CASSQETGIPDTQYF. CDR3 sequence (DNA): TGTGCCAGCAGCCAAGAGACAGGGATCCCAGATACGCAGTATTTT.

The genes are TRBV19 and TRBJ2-2, with no clear D. This CDR3 is built from 18 residues. Looked up from germline, CDR1 is LNHDA and CDR2 is SQIVND (reference sequence). Trimming pared 2 bases from V and 5 bases from J, leaving 21 bases between. The CDR3 here is CASSILGETNSGTGELFF. The CDR3 coding sequence is TGTGCCAGTAGTATATTAGGCGAAACAAACAGTGGGACCGGGGAGCTGTTTTTT.

V is TRBV18 and J is TRBJ2-2; TRBD1 is a possible D gene (6 bases). Trimming took off 0 bases at V and 4 bases at J, with 9 bases between the two ends. The CDR3 has 15 amino acids. Germline CDR1 KGHSH, CDR2 LQKENI. This chain's CDR3 is CASSPPGGSTGELFF. The CDR3 DNA sequence: TGTGCCAGCTCACCACCAGGGGGTTCCACCGGGGAGCTGTTTTTT.

The V gene is TRBV6-5, the J gene TRBJ2-7; D unresolved. The germline V and J ends were trimmed by 10 bases and 0 bases, with 13 bases remaining between them. This CDR3 region has 13 residues. CDR1 and CDR2 (germline): MNHEY, SVGAGI. The DNA for the CDR3 is TGTGCCACGAGGCAAATAATCTCCTACGAGCAGTACTTC. The encoded protein is CATRQIISYEQYF.

This sequence joins TRBV7-8 and TRBJ1-4, with 8 bases matching TRBD1. Germline CDR1 reads SGHVS; CDR2 reads FQNEAQ. J gave up 1 base and V 5 bases, and 3 bases lay outside the gene matches. The CDR3 contains 15 residues. The DNA of the CDR3 is TGTGCCAGCAGCCGGACAGGGAAAACTAATGAAAAACTGTTTTTT. It encodes CASSRTGKTNEKLFF.

This chain links TRBV7-3 with TRBJ2-3; D may be TRBD1 (6 bases). The CDR3 loop spans 17 amino acids. Germline assignment: CDR1 SGHTA and CDR2 FQGTGA. The V end lost 1 base, the J end lost 1 base, and 15 bases lay between the germline ends. CDR3 DNA sequence: TGTGCCAGCAGCTTAAGTAGGCAGGGGTCGGGCACAGATACGCAGTATTTT. This gives the protein CASSLSRQGSGTDTQYF.

CDR3 region: CASSELGLYEKLFF. CDR3 nucleotides: TGTGCCAGCAGTGAATTGGGGCTTTATGAAAAACTGTTTTTT. This chain joins TRBV6-1 and TRBJ1-4; D is possibly TRBD1 (5 bases). The CDR3 loop spans 14 amino acids. V lost 2 bases and J lost 6, with 10 bases in between. Germline values: CDR1 MNHNS, CDR2 SASEGT.

The chain recombines TRBV10-3 with TRBJ1-2; unclear D gene. The CDR3 is 13 amino acids. V lost 3 bases and J lost 0, with 5 bases in between. In germline, CDR1 is ENHRY, CDR2 SYGVKD. The CDR3 nucleotides read TGTGCCATCAGTGACATCCCTAACTATGGCTACACCTTC. Its translation is CAISDIPNYGYTF.

This chain connects TRBV21-1 to TRBJ2-1; the table's D call TRBD2 went unverified against the DNA. TRBV21-1 represents a pseudogene. There are 15 residues in the CDR3. CDR3 sequence (DNA): TGTGCCACGCGGGACCATCTTTGGTTTTTCAATGAGCAGTTCTTC. It is translated as CATRDHLWFFNEQFF.

The chain links TRBV5-6 to TRBJ1-5; the match to TRBD1 covers 9 bases. CDR1 is SGHDT and CDR2 is YYEEEE in the germline V gene. The CDR3 extends over 16 amino acids. The V and J ends lost 3 bases and 2 bases, in that order; junction bases with no gene match: 6. In DNA, the CDR3 is TGTGCCAGCAGCTCCACAGGGGGCGCGGGCAATCAGCCCCAGCATTTT. It codes for CASSSTGGAGNQPQHF.

The rearrangement links TRBV2 to TRBJ1-1; possible D gene TRBD1, 5 bases. Germline V gene sequence: CDR1 SNHLY, CDR2 FYNNEI. Trimming shortened V by 3 bases and J by 10 bases, and 15 bases separated the two germline ends. The CDR3 is 13 amino acids. The CDR3 DNA reads as TGTGCCAGCAGTGACAGGGCCAAATTTACAGCTTTCTTT. Protein sequence: CASSDRAKFTAFF.

This sequence joins TRBV7-2 and TRBJ2-1; weak D call: TRBD2 (7 bases). The CDR3 sequence is 15 residues long. V lost 3 bases and J lost 5, with 14 bases in between. The germline gives CDR1 SGHTA, CDR2 FQGNSA. CDR3 in DNA: TGTGCCAGCAGCTTCCGGGGGGCCGTGAACAATGAGCAGTTCTTC. It translates to CASSFRGAVNNEQFF.

Here the CDR3 DNA reads TGCGCCAGCAGCCGATACCAAGGGGAAACTGAAGCTTTCTTT. Translated, it gives CASSRYQGETEAFF. The chain is built from TRBV4-1 and TRBJ1-1; D perhaps matches TRBD1 (5 bases). Germline CDR1 reads MGHRA; CDR2 reads YSYEKL. The CDR3 has 14 residues. Trimming removed 4 bases at V and 5 bases at J, with 14 bases between.

The chain links TRBV28 to TRBJ2-4; 10 nucleotides agree with TRBD1. Losses at the gene ends were 2 bases for V and 0 bases for J; bases not matched to a gene: 7. Germline assignment: CDR1 MDHEN and CDR2 SYDVKM. The length of the CDR3 is 18 residues. Here the CDR3 reads CASSLRDRGRIAKNIQYF. CDR3 DNA: TGTGCCAGCAGTTTAAGGGACAGGGGTAGGATAGCCAAAAACATTCAGTACTTC.

The V call is TRBV7-2, the J call TRBJ1-2, with 8 nucleotides matching TRBD1. CDR3 size: 15 residues. The germline V gene encodes CDR1 SGHTA and CDR2 FQGNSA. The junction had 9 bases not matched to a gene; V was cut back by 5 bases and J by 4 bases. This CDR3 is CASSPGQGATYGYTF. DNA of the CDR3: TGTGCCAGCAGCCCTGGTCAGGGGGCGACCTATGGCTACACCTTC.

The chain recombines TRBV6-5 with TRBJ2-3; possible D gene TRBD1, 6 bases. CDR1 and CDR2 from the germline V gene are MNHEY and SVGAGI. The CDR3 runs 13 residues. Trimming cost V 11 bases and J 4 bases, with 16 bases left between them. The CDR3 DNA reads TGTGCCGTTACAGGGCGGCCGGCAGATACGCAGTATTTT. Translation gives CAVTGRPADTQYF.

The chain has TRBV5-5 and TRBJ1-2; TRBD1 might be the D (6 bases). The CDR3 consists of 15 residues. Germline loops: CDR1 SGHKS, CDR2 YYEKEE (reference sequence). Between the trimmed V and J ends, which lost 3 bases and 4 bases, there was a span of 16 bases. The CDR3 bases are TGTGCCAGCAGCTCGGGGACATTAGAAGGCTATGGCTACACCTTC. Translated: CASSSGTLEGYGYTF.

The chain uses TRBV5-1 and TRBJ2-3, with D maybe TRBD2 (6 bases). Germline V CDR1 and CDR2: SGHRS, YFSETQ. V was clipped by 4 bases and J by 2 bases, with 11 bases between them. The CDR3 length is 14 residues. CDR3: CASSRDFVTDTQYF. CDR3 DNA: TGCGCCAGCAGCCGGGACTTCGTCACAGATACGCAGTATTTT.

The chain uses TRBV9 and TRBJ1-2; unclear D gene. V dropped 4 bases and J dropped 2 bases, with 9 bases sitting between them. Germline assignment: CDR1 SGDLS and CDR2 YYNGEE. The CDR3 covers 13 residues. The CDR3 here is CASSPRGNYGYTF. CDR3 nucleotide sequence: TGTGCCAGCAGCCCTCGCGGGAACTATGGCTACACCTTC.